These 28 T cell receptor beta chains were all obtained from the same sample, sequenced in a study of CD8 T cells in Susac syndrome. With random hexamers, reverse transcription was performed on roughly 0.5 to 1 ug of RNA. Each CDR3 protein gets one entry after TCRdb re-called the immunoSEQ multiplex PCR reads with MiXCR. The table includes approximately 300,000 distinct CDR3 sequences, 75% to 85% detected once. Sequencing input: CD8+ T cells from PBMCs. These receptor sequences come from a human donor with multiple sclerosis.

This clonotype appeared once. The chain couples TRBV7-9 to TRBJ1-1; no reliable D call. Germline V lookup: CDR1 SEHNR, CDR2 FQNEAQ (reference sequence). The CDR3 spans 14 residues. V lost 4 bases and J 6 bases, leaving 15 bases between the germline ends. CDR3 coding DNA: TGTGCCAGCAGCTGGACCAGCGACGGCGCTGAAGCTTTCTTT. Amino acid sequence: CASSWTSDGAEAFF.

This rearrangement joins TRBV30 to TRBJ1-1; D is undetermined. The CDR3 extends over 15 amino acids. Germline CDR1 and CDR2: GTSNPN and SVGIG (reference sequence). Trimming removed 0 bases at V and 1 base at J, with 12 bases between. CDR3 protein: CAWSVETQWNTEAFF. The CDR3 nucleotides are TGTGCCTGGAGTGTAGAGACACAGTGGAACACTGAAGCTTTCTTT.

The chain has TRBV25-1 and TRBJ1-3; possible D gene TRBD1, 5 bases. The germline gives CDR1 MGHDK, CDR2 SYGVNS. This CDR3 has 15 amino acids. Trimming took 5 bases from V and 0 from J, leaving 11 bases between them. The CDR3 is CASSLGTGSGNTIYF. The CDR3 DNA sequence: TGTGCCAGCAGTTTAGGGACGGGCTCTGGAAACACCATATATTTT.

The rearrangement joins TRBV27 to TRBJ2-1, with D hard to call. The germline gives CDR1 MNHEY, CDR2 SMNVEV (reference sequence). V dropped 3 bases and J dropped 5 bases, with 11 bases sitting between them. The CDR3 runs to 14 residues. The CDR3 DNA follows: TGTGCCAGCAGTTTCGGACGCGACGACAATGAGCAGTTCTTC. The encoded protein is CASSFGRDDNEQFF.

The genes are TRBV4-3 and TRBJ1-1; 7 bases line up with TRBD1. The CDR3 runs 15 residues. Per germline, CDR1 LGHNA and CDR2 YSLEER. With V trimmed by 0 bases and J by 4 bases, 5 bases remained unmatched. The CDR3 spells CASSQDRGLSTEAFF. CDR3 DNA: TGCGCCAGCAGCCAAGATAGGGGGCTTAGCACTGAAGCTTTCTTT.

The J gene is TRBJ1-4, the V gene TRBV27; D is possibly TRBD1 (5 bases). V was cut by 4 bases and J by 6 bases, with 18 bases left in between. The CDR3 sequence is 16 residues long. Germline V gene lookup returns CDR1 MNHEY and CDR2 SMNVEV (reference sequence). The CDR3 DNA follows: TGTGCCAGCAGTTCCCGCCGTCGCAGGGTCGATGAAAAACTGTTTTTT. Translation: CASSSRRRRVDEKLFF.

V is TRBV29-1 and J is TRBJ2-7, with D unresolved. Germline V gene sequence: CDR1 SQVTM, CDR2 ANQGSEA. The CDR3 contains 11 residues. V was cut by 2 bases and J by 3 bases, with 5 bases left in between. CDR3 sequence: CSVERHYEQYF. The CDR3 nucleotides are TGCAGCGTTGAACGCCACTACGAGCAGTACTTC.

J is TRBJ2-2 and V is TRBV11-1; D is perhaps TRBD2 (5 bases). The V end was cut by 4 bases, the J end by 6 bases, with 21 bases between. Germline CDR1 SGHAT, CDR2 FQDESV (reference sequence). This CDR3 spans 17 amino acids. The DNA of the CDR3 is TGTGCCAGCAGCTCCGCGGGCCTAACATTAGGGTCCGGGGAGCTGTTTTTT. This translates into CASSSAGLTLGSGELFF.

The chain has TRBV12-3 or TRBV12-4 and TRBJ2-7, with 9 bases fitting TRBD2. The ends lost 8 bases at V and 7 bases at J; junction bases unmatched: 12. This CDR3 is 14 amino acids long. The CDR3 here is CASQWGAGGHEQYF. The CDR3 region has the DNA TGTGCCAGCCAATGGGGAGCGGGAGGCCATGAGCAGTACTTC.

For this clonotype: A read error may account for a junction end that differs from germline. This sequence joins TRBV7-9 and TRBJ2-5; TRBD2 matches 8 bases. CDR3 length equals 11 residues. Germline CDR1 and CDR2: SEHNR and FQNEAQ (reference sequence). The CDR3 protein is CGTSSGETQYF. The CDR3 DNA is TGCGGGACTAGTAGTGGAGAGACCCAGTACTTC.

J is TRBJ1-5 and V is TRBV27; a possible D gene is TRBD1 (6 bases). The germline V gene encodes CDR1 MNHEY and CDR2 SMNVEV (reference sequence). This CDR3 is 13 amino acids long. Trimming removed 8 bases at V and 3 bases at J, with 11 bases between. This CDR3 is CASGQHINQPQHF. CDR3 bases: TGTGCCAGCGGACAGCACATCAATCAGCCCCAGCATTTT.

This clonotype was counted only a few times. This rearrangement joins TRBV18 to TRBJ2-2; D call uncertain. Germline CDR1 is KGHSH and CDR2 is LQKENI. Trimming took 2 bases from V and 3 from J, leaving 1 base between them. This CDR3 region has 12 residues. The CDR3, as DNA: TGTGCCAGCTCACCAGACACCGGGGAGCTGTTTTTT. Amino acid sequence: CASSPDTGELFF.

The chain carries TRBV19 and TRBJ2-3; D may correspond to TRBD1 or TRBD2 (5 bases each). Germline values: CDR1 LNHDA, CDR2 SQIVND (reference sequence). CDR3 length equals 14 residues. V was shortened by 2 bases and J by 2 bases, with 8 bases between the two germline ends. CDR3 sequence: CASSIRDHTDTQYF. The CDR3 coding sequence is TGTGCCAGTAGTATACGGGACCACACAGATACGCAGTATTTT.

This rearrangement joins TRBV6-5 to TRBJ2-3; 10 nucleotides line up with TRBD2. The ends lost 2 bases at V and 4 bases at J; junction bases unmatched: 3. This CDR3 comprises 15 residues. The V gene's germline CDR1 is MNHEY and CDR2 SVGAGI. This chain's CDR3 is CASSYIAGGADTQYF. CDR3 DNA sequence: TGTGCCAGCAGTTACATAGCGGGAGGCGCAGATACGCAGTATTTT.

The chain recombines TRBV6-5 with TRBJ1-1, with D unresolved. The germline V and J ends were trimmed by 2 bases and 5 bases, with 9 bases remaining between them. This CDR3 spans 13 amino acids. Germline CDR1 is MNHEY and CDR2 is SVGAGI. The CDR3 here is CASSYKGLTEAFF. CDR3 nucleotide sequence: TGTGCCAGCAGTTACAAGGGTTTGACTGAAGCTTTCTTT.

This clonotype was seen a single time. The genes are TRBV15 and TRBJ2-7; perhaps TRBD1 as D (6 bases). Germline CDR1 is LNHNV and CDR2 is YYDKDF (reference sequence). The CDR3 consists of 13 residues. V lost 8 bases and J 0 bases, leaving 11 bases between the germline ends. The CDR3 loop is CATGGSVSYEQYF. The CDR3, as DNA: TGTGCCACCGGGGGCAGCGTCTCCTACGAGCAGTACTTC.

This clonotype was seen only once. The chain joins TRBV25-1 to TRBJ1-5; D is unclear. The CDR3 covers 15 residues. Germline V gives CDR1 MGHDK, CDR2 SYGVNS. With 2 bases removed from V and 0 bases from J, the gap between germline ends came to 8 bases. The CDR3 sequence: CASSEDVLSNQPQHF. CDR3 nucleotides: TGTGCCAGCAGTGAAGATGTCCTTAGCAATCAGCCCCAGCATTTT.

The chain has TRBV9 and TRBJ2-3, with 7 bases lining up with TRBD2. Germline trimming cut 3 bases from V and 0 bases from J; bases unmatched to any gene: 4. CDR3 length: 15 residues. In germline, CDR1 is SGDLS, CDR2 YYNGEE. The CDR3 sequence: CASSDPSGSTDTQYF. The CDR3 DNA is TGTGCCAGCAGCGATCCTAGCGGCAGCACAGATACGCAGTATTTT.

This chain connects TRBV6-5 to TRBJ2-1, with 7 positions matching TRBD1. Per the germline V gene, CDR1 is MNHEY and CDR2 is SVGAGI. Trimming removed 3 bases from V and 5 bases from J; junction bases left unmatched: 13. There are 17 residues in the CDR3. The CDR3 DNA reads as TGTGCCAGCAGTTATTCCATCGACAGGGAGATGGACAATGAGCAGTTCTTC. Protein sequence: CASSYSIDREMDNEQFF.

The chain combines TRBV27 with TRBJ2-6; no definite D call. V lost 4 bases to trimming and J lost 0 bases, with 10 bases between them. There are 16 residues in the CDR3. The germline CDR1 and CDR2 sequences are MNHEY and SMNVEV (reference sequence). Here the CDR3 reads CASSSTPTSGANVLTF. CDR3 sequence (DNA): TGTGCCAGCAGTTCAACTCCTACCTCTGGGGCCAACGTCCTGACTTTC.

The chain is built from TRBV28 and TRBJ1-4; D might be TRBD1 (5 bases). CDR1 is MDHEN and CDR2 is SYDVKM in the germline V gene. The CDR3 contains 16 residues. V was trimmed by 5 bases and J by 1 base, leaving 14 bases between them. The CDR3 sequence: CASSRTRERTNEKLFF. The DNA of the CDR3 is TGTGCCAGCAGTCGGACCAGGGAGCGAACTAATGAAAAACTGTTTTTT.

The CDR3 loop is CASSGDRGADTQYF. CDR3 bases: TGTGCCAGCAGCGGGGACAGAGGCGCAGATACGCAGTATTTT. The chain combines TRBV11-3 with TRBJ2-3, with TRBD1 matching 7 bases. CDR1 and CDR2 from the germline V gene are SGHNT and YENEEA. V lost 5 bases, J lost 4 bases, and 6 bases stayed unmatched. The CDR3 totals 14 residues.

This clonotype was seen once. The V and J genes are TRBV20-1 and TRBJ1-5, with D perhaps matching TRBD1 (6 bases). CDR1 is DFQATT and CDR2 is SNEGSKA in the germline V gene (reference sequence). Trimming removed 5 bases from V and 6 bases from J, with 23 bases in between. This CDR3 spans 16 amino acids. Written as DNA, the CDR3 is TGCAGTGCTGCATCATCGGACAGATCTGAGGGTCAGCCCCAGCATTTT. Protein product: CSAASSDRSEGQPQHF.

The V gene is TRBV7-2, the J gene TRBJ2-1; no clear D. Germline loops: CDR1 SGHTA, CDR2 FQGNSA. Trimming shortened V by 1 base and J by 3 bases, and 10 bases separated the two germline ends. The CDR3 is made up of 15 amino acids. As DNA, the CDR3 is TGTGCCAGCAGCTTAGAACAAGATCGCTACAATGAGCAGTTCTTC. The encoded protein is CASSLEQDRYNEQFF.

This chain connects TRBV5-5 to TRBJ1-5; 7 bases agree with TRBD1. This CDR3 is built from 15 residues. Germline V CDR1 and CDR2: SGHKS, YYEKEE (reference sequence). The V gene end was trimmed by 1 base and the J gene end by 6 bases; junction bases not matched to a gene: 7. The CDR3 protein is CASSLSGTEAQPQHF. The CDR3 nucleotides read TGTGCCAGCAGCTTGTCCGGGACAGAGGCTCAGCCCCAGCATTTT.

This chain links TRBV7-8 with TRBJ2-5, with D possibly called TRBD1 or TRBD2 (5 bases each). Trimming left V 7 bases short and J 0 bases short, with 12 bases between. Per germline, CDR1 SGHVS and CDR2 FQNEAQ. The CDR3 is 14 residues long. The CDR3 loop reads CASTPWGYQETQYF. The CDR3 DNA sequence: TGTGCCAGCACCCCGTGGGGGTACCAAGAGACCCAGTACTTC. Filled out from reference TRBV7-8 and TRBJ2-5, the complete variable domain reads GAGVSQSPRYKVAKRGQDVALRCDPISGHVSLFWYQQALGQGPEFLTYFQNEAQLDKSGLPSDRFFAERPEGSVSTLKIQRTQQEDSAVYLCASTPWGYQETQYFGPGTRLLVL.

The J gene is TRBJ2-6, the V gene TRBV27; D is undetermined. This CDR3 has 15 residues. Trimming removed 7 bases at V and 2 bases at J, with 12 bases between. Germline V gives CDR1 MNHEY, CDR2 SMNVEV (reference sequence). CDR3 coding DNA: TGTGCCAGCAAACCCGTTACTGCTGGGGCCAACGTCCTGACTTTC. This sequence encodes CASKPVTAGANVLTF.

This clonotype was picked up a small number of times. In DNA, the CDR3 is TGCGCCAGCAGCCGGCTACTAGCGGGAGCGGCCGGGGAGACCCAGTACTTC. This sequence encodes CASSRLLAGAAGETQYF. The chain joins TRBV4-1 to TRBJ2-5; TRBD2 matches 11 bases. The CDR3 contains 17 residues. Germline V gives CDR1 MGHRA, CDR2 YSYEKL. V shed 4 bases, J shed 5 bases, and the junction held 12 bases outside the gene matches.